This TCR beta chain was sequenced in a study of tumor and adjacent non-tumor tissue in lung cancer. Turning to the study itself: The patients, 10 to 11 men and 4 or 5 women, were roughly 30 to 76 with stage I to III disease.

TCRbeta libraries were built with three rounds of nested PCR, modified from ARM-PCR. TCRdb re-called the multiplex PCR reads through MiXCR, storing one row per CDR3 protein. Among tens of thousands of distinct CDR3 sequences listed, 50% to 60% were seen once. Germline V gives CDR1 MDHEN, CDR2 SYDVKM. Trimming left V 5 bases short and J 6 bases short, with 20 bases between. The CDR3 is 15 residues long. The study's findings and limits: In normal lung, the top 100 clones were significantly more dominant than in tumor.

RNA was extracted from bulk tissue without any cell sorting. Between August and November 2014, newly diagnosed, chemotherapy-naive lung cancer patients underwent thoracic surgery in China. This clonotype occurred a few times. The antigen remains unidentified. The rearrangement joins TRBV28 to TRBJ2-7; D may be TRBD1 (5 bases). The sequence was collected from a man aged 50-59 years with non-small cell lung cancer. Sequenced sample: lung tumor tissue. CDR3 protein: CASSTGIGVRAEQYF. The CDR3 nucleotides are TGTGCCAGCAGTACCGGAATAGGGGTTCGTGCCGAGCAGTACTTC. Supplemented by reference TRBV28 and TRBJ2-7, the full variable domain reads DVKVTQSSRYLVKRTGEKVFLECVQDMDHENMFWYRQDPGLGLRLIYFSYDVKMKEKGDIPEGYSVSREKKERFSLILESASTNQTSMYLCASSTGIGVRAEQYFGPGTRLTVT.